This TCR beta chain was retrieved from a study of tumor-infiltrating lymphocytes in localized non-small cell lung cancer. About the research overall: From each patient, both tumor and uninvolved lung, non-adjacent to tumor, were sampled. Study-level findings and limits: No T-cell fraction difference was seen between IM1 and IM2 tumors. TCR sequencing covered a subset of patients with enough tissue.

As concerns this clone: Its antigen is as yet unknown.

The CDR3 runs 16 residues. TCRdb keeps only in-frame clones here, not all; method: immunoSEQ multiplex PCR. The data hold some 7,100 clones, with approximately 57% observed a single time. The chain uses TRBV21-1 and TRBJ1-2; TRBD1, as called in the table, went unchecked against the DNA. TRBV21-1 is given as a pseudogene. What was sequenced was lung tumor tissue. This receptor was identified in a human donor with non-small cell lung cancer. The CDR3 DNA follows: TGTGCCAGCAGAGACTTAAGAGGGGGCATTAACTATGGCTACACCTTC. This codes for CASRDLRGGINYGYTF.